This TCR beta chain emerged from a study of vaccination effects on CD4 cells after COVID-19. The overall study: Antigen-specific CD4+ T cells were first expanded with viral peptide pools by the ViraFEST assay and only then sequenced.

As for this clone: The antigen is unknown.

The CDR3 contains 15 residues. After removal of 6 bases from V and 8 bases from J, the junction contained 12 bases not matched to a gene. Germline V lookup: CDR1 LGHNT, CDR2 FRNRAP. CD4+ T cells were isolated after around ten days of culture. Assay used: immunoSEQ multiplex PCR; TCRdb lists only in-frame clones, some missing. Of over 45,000 clones listed, roughly three fifths are singletons. Sequencing was performed on CD4+ T cells from PBMCs cultured without peptide, taken before COVID-19 vaccination. The receptor was derived from a human donor who received a COVID-19 vaccine. This chain links TRBV12-5 with TRBJ1-2, with 10 bases aligning to TRBD1. CDR3 loop: CASGEAGTGEIGYTF. CDR3 coding DNA: TGTGCTAGTGGGGAAGCCGGGACAGGGGAAATCGGCTACACCTTC.